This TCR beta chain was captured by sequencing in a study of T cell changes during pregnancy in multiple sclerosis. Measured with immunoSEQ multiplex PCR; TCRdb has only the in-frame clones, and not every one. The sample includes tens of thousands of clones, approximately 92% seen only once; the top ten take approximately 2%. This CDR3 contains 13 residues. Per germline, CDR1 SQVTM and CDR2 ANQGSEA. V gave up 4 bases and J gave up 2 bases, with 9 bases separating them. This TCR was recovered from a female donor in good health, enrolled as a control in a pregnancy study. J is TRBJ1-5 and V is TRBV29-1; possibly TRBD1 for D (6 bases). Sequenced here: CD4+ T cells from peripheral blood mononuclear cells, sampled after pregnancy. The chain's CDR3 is CSVGQDGNQPQHF. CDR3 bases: TGCAGCGTTGGACAGGACGGCAATCAGCCCCAGCATTTT.